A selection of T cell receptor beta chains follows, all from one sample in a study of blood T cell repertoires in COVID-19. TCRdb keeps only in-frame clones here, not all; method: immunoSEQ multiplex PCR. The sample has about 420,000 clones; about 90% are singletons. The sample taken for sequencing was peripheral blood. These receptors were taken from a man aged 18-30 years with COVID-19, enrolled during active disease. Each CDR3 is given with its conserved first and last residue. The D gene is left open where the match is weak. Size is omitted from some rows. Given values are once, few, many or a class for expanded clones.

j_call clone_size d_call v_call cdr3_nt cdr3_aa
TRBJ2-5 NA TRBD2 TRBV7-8 TGTGCCAGCAGCTTAATTGAGGGCGGGGGGCGATCGGAGACCCAGTACTTC CASSLIEGGGRSETQYF
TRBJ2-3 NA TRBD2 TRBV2 TGTGCCAGCAGTGGGACTAGCGGGATCTCAGATACGCAGTATTTT CASSGTSGISDTQYF
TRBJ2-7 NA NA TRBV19 TGTGCCAGTAGTATTGAGGGCGGGCTAGCGAGCTACGAGCAGTACTTC CASSIEGGLASYEQYF
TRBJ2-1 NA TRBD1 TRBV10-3 TGTGCCATCAGTGAGTCGGTTTCGGGACAGGGTCCCTACAATGAGCAGTTCTTC CAISESVSGQGPYNEQFF
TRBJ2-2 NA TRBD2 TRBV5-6 TGTGCCAGCAGCTTGGGACTAGCGGGAGACACCGGGGAGCTGTTTTTT CASSLGLAGDTGELFF
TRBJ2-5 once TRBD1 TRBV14 TGTGCCAGCAGCCAAAGCCGACAGGGAATCCAGTACTTC CASSQSRQGIQYF
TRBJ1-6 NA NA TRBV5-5 TGTGCCAGCAGCTTGGAGGGGGTATCTAATTCACCCCTCCACTTT CASSLEGVSNSPLHF
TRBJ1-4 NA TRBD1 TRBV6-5 TGTGCCAGCAGTAAGGACAGGGGGCGAAATGAAAAACTGTTTTTT CASSKDRGRNEKLFF
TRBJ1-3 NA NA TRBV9 TGTGCCAGCAGTGTCAACTCTGGAAACACCATATATTTT CASSVNSGNTIYF
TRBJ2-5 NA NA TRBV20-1 TGCAGTGCAGGGGGTCTGGAGACCCAGTACTTC CSAGGLETQYF
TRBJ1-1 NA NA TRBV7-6 TGTGCCAGCAGCTCCGCCGGTATCAGGACAAAGATGAACACTGAAGCTTTCTTT CASSSAGIRTKMNTEAFF
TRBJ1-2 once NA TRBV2 TGTGCCAGCAGTCGAAACAGGGCCCGTGGCTACACCTTC CASSRNRARGYTF
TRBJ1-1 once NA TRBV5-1 TGCGCCAGCAGCTGGGGCGGGGCAGGCGCCGTTACTGAAGCTTTCTTT CASSWGGAGAVTEAFF
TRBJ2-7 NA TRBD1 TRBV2 TGTGCCAGCAGTGATAACAGGGGCTTCACCTACGAGCAGTACTTC CASSDNRGFTYEQYF
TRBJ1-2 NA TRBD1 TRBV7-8 TGTGCCAGCAGCCTAGCAGGGGGACCAAACTATGGCTACACCTTC CASSLAGGPNYGYTF
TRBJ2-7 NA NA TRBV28 TGTGCCAGCAGTTTAAGCAACGAGCAGTACTTC CASSLSNEQYF
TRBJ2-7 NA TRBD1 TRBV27 TGTGCCAGCAGGCGGACAGGTTCCTACGAGCAGTACTTC CASRRTGSYEQYF
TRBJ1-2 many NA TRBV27 TGTGCCAGCAGTCCGAGTTCGGGGGGAATGCTTGGCTACACCTTC CASSPSSGGMLGYTF
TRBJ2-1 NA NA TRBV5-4 TGTGCCAGCAGGGAAACTAGCAGCCAAACTAATGAGCAGTTCTTC CASRETSSQTNEQFF
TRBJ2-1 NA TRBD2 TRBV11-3 TGTGCCAGCAGCTTAGGGACTAGTGGTTACAATGAGCAGTTCTTC CASSLGTSGYNEQFF
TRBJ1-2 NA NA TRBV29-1 TGCAGCGTTGAAGGCCCCGGGGGGGCCGACTATGGCTACACCTTC CSVEGPGGADYGYTF
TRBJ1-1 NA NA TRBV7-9 TGTGCCAGCAGGGGGCAGGGGAACACTGAAGCTTTCTTT CASRGQGNTEAFF
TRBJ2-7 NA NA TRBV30 TGTGCCTGGAGTGGTCCCCCGGGACAAGGGTCCTACGAGCAGTACTTC CAWSGPPGQGSYEQYF
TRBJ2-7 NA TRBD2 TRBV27 TGTGCCAGCAGACCCCCGGGACTAGCTCCCTACGAGCAGTACTTC CASRPPGLAPYEQYF
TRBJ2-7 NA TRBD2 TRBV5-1 TGCGCCAGCAGCTTAACTAGCGGGAGTTCTGGCGAGCAGTACTTC CASSLTSGSSGEQYF
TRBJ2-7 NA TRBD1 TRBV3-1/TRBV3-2 TGTGCCAGCAGCCAAGATCACAGGGGGGAGGTCAGGTACTTC CASSQDHRGEVRYF
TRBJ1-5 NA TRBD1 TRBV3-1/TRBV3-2 TGTGCCAGCAGCCAGAACAGGGGACGTCAGCCCCAGCATTTT CASSQNRGRQPQHF
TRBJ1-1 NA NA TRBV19 TGTGCCAGAAGAGAAGGGGCCTTGAGCACTGAAGCTTTCTTT CARREGALSTEAFF
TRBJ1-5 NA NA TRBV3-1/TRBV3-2 TGTGCCAGCAGCCAGATAGCGTCCAATCAGCCCCAGCATTTT CASSQIASNQPQHF
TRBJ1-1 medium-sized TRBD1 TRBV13 TGTGCCAGCAGCCTACAGGGGACACGGATGAACACTGAAGCTTTCTTT CASSLQGTRMNTEAFF
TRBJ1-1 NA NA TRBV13 TGTGCCAGCAGCATACAGGGTACCGACACTGAAGCTTTCTTT CASSIQGTDTEAFF
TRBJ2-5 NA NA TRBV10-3 TGTGCCATCAGTCCCACAGGGATGGAGACCCAGTACTTC CAISPTGMETQYF
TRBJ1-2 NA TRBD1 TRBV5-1 TGCGCCAGCAGCTCCGGTACAGGGGGCGTCTTTGGCTACACCTTC CASSSGTGGVFGYTF
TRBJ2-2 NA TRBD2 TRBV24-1 TGTGCCACCAGCGAGCGGGAGAGAGCCGGGGAGCTGTTTTTT CATSERERAGELFF
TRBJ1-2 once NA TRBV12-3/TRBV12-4 TGTGCCAGCAGTACGCGGTCCCAGGGCTACACCTTC CASSTRSQGYTF
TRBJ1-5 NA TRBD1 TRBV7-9 TGTGCCAGCAGCTTAGAAGAGGGACAGGGCTGGCATCAGCCCCAGCATTTT CASSLEEGQGWHQPQHF
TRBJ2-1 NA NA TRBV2 TGTGCCAGCAGTGAAAAGCTAGCCTCTCTCGGCAATGAGCAGTTCTTC CASSEKLASLGNEQFF
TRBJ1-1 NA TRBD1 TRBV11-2 TGTGCCAGCAGCTACCGGGACAGTGAAGCTTTCTTT CASSYRDSEAFF
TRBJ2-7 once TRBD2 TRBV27 TGTGCCAGCAGTTTCGGGACTAGCGTGAACGAGCAGTACTTC CASSFGTSVNEQYF
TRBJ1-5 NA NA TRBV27 TGTGCCAGCAGTTCAGGTTATAGCAATCAGCCCCAGCATTTT CASSSGYSNQPQHF
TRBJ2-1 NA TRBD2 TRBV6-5 TGTGCCAGCAGGGGTGGCGGGGGCTCCTACAATGAGCAGTTCTTC CASRGGGGSYNEQFF
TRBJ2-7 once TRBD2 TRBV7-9 TGTGCCAGCAGCTTAGGGGGGCGACCTAGCGGGCCCTACGAGCAGTACTTC CASSLGGRPSGPYEQYF
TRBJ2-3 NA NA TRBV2 TGTGCCAGCAGTGAAGATATAGATACGCAGTATTTT CASSEDIDTQYF
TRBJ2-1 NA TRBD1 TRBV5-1 TGCGCCAGCAGCTCGGGACAGGGAAACAATGAGCAGTTCTTC CASSSGQGNNEQFF
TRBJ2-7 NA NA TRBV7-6 TGTGCCAGCAGCTTATCCCCCGATAGCTCCTACGAGCAGTACTTC CASSLSPDSSYEQYF
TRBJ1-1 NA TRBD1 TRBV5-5 TGTGCCAGCAGCCGGGACAGGGTACTTATGAACACTGAAGCTTTCTTT CASSRDRVLMNTEAFF
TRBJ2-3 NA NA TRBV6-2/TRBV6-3 TGTGCCAGCAGTTCGGGACTGTTTAGCACAGATACGCAGTATTTT CASSSGLFSTDTQYF
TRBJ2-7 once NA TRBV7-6 TGTGCCAGCACAACCTCGGTCCTCGGGAAAAAATCCAACGAGCAGTACTTC CASTTSVLGKKSNEQYF
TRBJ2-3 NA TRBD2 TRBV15 TGTGCCACCAGCATGGGGACTAGCGGGGGGGCTCAATCAGATACGCAGTATTTT CATSMGTSGGAQSDTQYF
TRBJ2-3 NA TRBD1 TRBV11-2 TGTGCCAGCAGCACCAAAGGACAGGGTGGGGATACGCAGTATTTT CASSTKGQGGDTQYF
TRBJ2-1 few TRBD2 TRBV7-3 TGTGCCAGCAGCTTAATCCTTCGGACTAGTAAGTTCTTC CASSLILRTSKFF
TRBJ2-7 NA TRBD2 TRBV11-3 TGTGCCAGCAGTTACCGGGGGACTAGCGGGTACGAGCAGTACTTC CASSYRGTSGYEQYF
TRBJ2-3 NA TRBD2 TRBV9 TGTGCCAGCAGCGTACCTCCCGGGACTAGCGAATCAGATACGCAGTATTTT CASSVPPGTSESDTQYF